A single sample gave rise to the 14 T cell receptor beta chains below, sequenced in a study of blood T cell repertoires in COVID-19. Produced via immunoSEQ multiplex PCR; TCRdb's table is partial and in-frame only. The sample holds 160,000 or so clones, around 80% seen once. Sequencing was done on a sample of PBMCs or T cells enriched from blood (not recorded which). Receptors originate from an older woman who had recovered from COVID-19.

V and J are TRBV9 and TRBJ2-1; 11 positions match TRBD2. After removal of 3 bases from V and 2 bases from J, the junction contained 4 bases not matched to a gene. Looked up from germline, CDR1 is SGDLS and CDR2 is YYNGEE. The CDR3 consists of 16 residues. The CDR3 DNA is TGTGCCAGCAGCGGGGCTAGCGGGGGGACCTACAATGAGCAGTTCTTC. Encoded protein: CASSGASGGTYNEQFF.

The chain employs TRBV7-2 and TRBJ1-4; tentative D call: TRBD1 (5 bases). CDR3 length equals 14 residues. Per the germline V gene, CDR1 is SGHTA and CDR2 is FQGNSA. Trimming shortened V by 4 bases and J by 4 bases, and 10 bases separated the two germline ends. The DNA of the CDR3 is TGTGCCAGCAGCTACCGGGGGATTAATGAAAAACTGTTTTTT. As protein: CASSYRGINEKLFF.

As to this clone: Different DNA sequences within this sample yield the same CDR3. The chain has TRBV5-1 and TRBJ1-1; TRBD1 matches at 8 bases. The ends lost 0 bases at V and 2 bases at J; junction bases unmatched: 0. The CDR3 is made up of 14 amino acids. Germline-derived CDR1 and CDR2 are SGHRS and YFSETQ. CDR3 nucleotides: TGCGCCAGCAGCTTGGCAGGGGGCAACACTGAAGCTTTCTTT. It encodes CASSLAGGNTEAFF.

The chain links TRBV13 to TRBJ1-2; the D is unclear. Trimming stripped 2 bases from V and 6 bases from J, with 7 bases between. In germline, CDR1 is PRHDT, CDR2 FYEKMQ (reference sequence). The CDR3 totals 12 residues. For the CDR3, the DNA is TGTGCCAGCAGCTTAACCGGGGATGGCTACACCTTC. This codes for CASSLTGDGYTF.

This chain joins TRBV21-1 and TRBJ2-1; TRBD2 is taken as the D call from the table, unchecked against the DNA. TRBV21-1 is recorded as a pseudogene. The CDR3 contains 19 residues. CDR3 DNA sequence: TGTGCCAGCAGCAAAGCTGTTAGGAACCATTCGGGCTCCTACAATGAGCAGTTCTTC. Translated, it gives CASSKAVRNHSGSYNEQFF.

This clone has a single count. The rearrangement links TRBV29-1 to TRBJ2-7; 8 nucleotides align to TRBD2. V shed 4 bases, J shed 5 bases, and the junction held 10 bases outside the gene matches. Looked up from germline, CDR1 is SQVTM and CDR2 is ANQGSEA. The CDR3 spans 14 residues. The CDR3 region is CSVVFGGALDEQYF. Here the CDR3 DNA reads TGCAGCGTTGTGTTCGGGGGGGCGCTTGACGAGCAGTACTTC.

About this clone itself: No conserved phenylalanine or tryptophan ends this CDR3, so it is likely a read error. This chain uses TRBV27 with TRBJ1-6; D is undetermined. V gave up 0 bases and J gave up 6 bases, with 9 bases separating them. The CDR3 loop spans 15 amino acids. Per germline, CDR1 MNHEY and CDR2 SMNVEV (reference sequence). CDR3 nucleotide sequence: TGTGCCAGCAGTTTATCCCAGAACCTTAATTCACCCCTCCACCTT. Translation: CASSLSQNLNSPLHL.

This chain uses TRBV7-8 with TRBJ1-1, with D unresolved. The CDR3 spans 12 residues. Trimming pared 2 bases from V and 1 base from J, leaving 2 bases between. Germline CDR1 reads SGHVS; CDR2 reads FQNEAQ. CDR3 amino acids: CASSLQNTEAFF. The CDR3 DNA reads as TGTGCCAGCAGCTTACAGAACACTGAAGCTTTCTTT.

The CDR3 bases are TGTGCCAGCAGCCTCTCAGGGGAATCACCCCTCCACTTT. This encodes CASSLSGESPLHF. J is TRBJ1-6 and V is TRBV3-1 (or the pseudogene TRBV3-2), with D possibly TRBD1 on 6 matching bases. Trimming stripped 4 bases from V and 10 bases from J, with 11 bases between. CDR1 is LGHDT, CDR2 YNNKEL, per germline (reference sequence). This CDR3 has 13 amino acids.

This chain connects TRBV24-1 to TRBJ2-1, with TRBD1 identical over 9 bases. Germline V CDR1 and CDR2: KGHDR, SFDVKD. This CDR3 region has 15 residues. V dropped 3 bases and J dropped 4; count of bases not matched to a gene: 3. The CDR3 sequence is CATSDGGTGYNEQFF. CDR3 sequence (DNA): TGTGCCACCAGTGATGGAGGGACAGGGTACAATGAGCAGTTCTTC.

This rearrangement joins TRBV19 to TRBJ1-1, with a possible D match to TRBD1 (6 bases). Germline CDR1 reads LNHDA; CDR2 reads SQIVND (reference sequence). With 1 base removed from V and 3 bases from J, the gap between germline ends came to 12 bases. The CDR3 loop spans 15 amino acids. The CDR3: CASSIGGGPDTEAFF. The CDR3 DNA reads as TGTGCCAGTAGTATAGGGGGGGGCCCTGACACTGAAGCTTTCTTT. The full variable domain, in which reference TRBV19 and TRBJ1-1 provide the parts outside the CDR3, is DGGITQSPKYLFRKEGQNVTLSCEQNLNHDAMYWYRQDPGQGLRLIYYSQIVNDFQKGDIAEGYSVSREKKESFPLTVTSAQKNPTAFYLCASSIGGGPDTEAFFGQGTRLTVV.

The V gene is TRBV19, the J gene TRBJ2-1; 11 nucleotides match TRBD2. This CDR3 spans 14 amino acids. Germline V CDR1 and CDR2: LNHDA, SQIVND (reference sequence). V lost 10 bases to trimming and J lost 9 bases; unmatched junction nucleotides: 11. Here the CDR3 reads CATTTSGAASEQFF. Written as DNA, the CDR3 is TGTGCCACCACGACTAGCGGGGCAGCAAGTGAGCAGTTCTTC.

The V gene is TRBV5-1, the J gene TRBJ2-1; a possible D gene is TRBD1 (6 bases). The CDR3 extends over 14 amino acids. Looked up from germline, CDR1 is SGHRS and CDR2 is YFSETQ. Trimming removed 7 bases at V and 5 bases at J, with 16 bases between. In nucleotides, the CDR3 is TGCGCCAGCCGCGTGTCAGGGGAGAACAATGAGCAGTTCTTC. Its translation: CASRVSGENNEQFF.

CDR3 sequence (DNA): TGTGCCAGCTCACCAGGGGCGCCGGAGACCCAGTACTTC. This translates into CASSPGAPETQYF. The chain links TRBV18 to TRBJ2-5, with a weak D call TRBD1 (5 bases). The CDR3 runs to 13 residues. CDR1 is KGHSH and CDR2 is LQKENI in the germline V gene. V dropped 2 bases and J dropped 5 bases, with 9 bases sitting between them.